This T cell receptor beta chain was found in a study of cytomegalovirus exposure and HLA in healthy donors. CDR1 PRHDT and CDR2 FYEKMQ come from the germline V gene (reference sequence). The CDR3 length is 14 residues. J was trimmed by 5 bases and V by 10 bases; bases with no gene match: 14. The data were produced by immunoSEQ multiplex PCR, yet TCRdb's version contains in-frame clones alone and is incomplete. The repertoire holds some 130,000 clones, with about 88% as singletons. Sequencing was carried out using PBMCs. The clonotype comes from a man younger than 45 in good health and CMV-seronegative. The chain combines TRBV13 with TRBJ2-7; 7 positions agree with TRBD2. The CDR3 loop is CATTTGRLSHEQYF. In DNA, the CDR3 is TGTGCCACCACGACCGGGAGGCTATCCCACGAGCAGTACTTC.